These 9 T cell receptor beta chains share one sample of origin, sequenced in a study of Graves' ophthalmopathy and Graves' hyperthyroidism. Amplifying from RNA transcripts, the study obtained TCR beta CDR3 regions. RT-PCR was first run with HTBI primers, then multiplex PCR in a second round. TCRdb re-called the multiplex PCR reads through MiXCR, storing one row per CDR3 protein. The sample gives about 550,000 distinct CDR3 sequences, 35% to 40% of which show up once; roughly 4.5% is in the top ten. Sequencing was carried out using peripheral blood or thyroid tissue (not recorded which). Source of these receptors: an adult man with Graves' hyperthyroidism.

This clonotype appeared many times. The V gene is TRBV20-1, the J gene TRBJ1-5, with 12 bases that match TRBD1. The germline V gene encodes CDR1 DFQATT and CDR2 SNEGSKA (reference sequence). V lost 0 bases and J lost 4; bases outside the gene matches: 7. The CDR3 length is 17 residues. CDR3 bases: TGCAGTGCTAGAGATAGCCGGGGACAGGGGGCGAATCAGCCCCAGCATTTT. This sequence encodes CSARDSRGQGANQPQHF.

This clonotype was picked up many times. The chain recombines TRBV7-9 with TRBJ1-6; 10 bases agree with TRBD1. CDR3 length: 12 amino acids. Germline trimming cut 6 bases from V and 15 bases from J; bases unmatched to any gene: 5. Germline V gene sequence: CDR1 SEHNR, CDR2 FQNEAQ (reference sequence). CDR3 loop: CASRPGTGVLHF. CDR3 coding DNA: TGTGCCAGCAGGCCCGGGACAGGGGTCCTCCACTTT.

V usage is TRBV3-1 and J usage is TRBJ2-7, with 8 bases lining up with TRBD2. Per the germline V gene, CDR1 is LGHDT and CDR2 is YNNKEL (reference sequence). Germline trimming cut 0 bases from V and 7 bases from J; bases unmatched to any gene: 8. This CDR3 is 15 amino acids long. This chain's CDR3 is CASSQDIGLAREQYF. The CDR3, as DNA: TGTGCCAGCAGCCAAGATATCGGACTAGCCAGGGAGCAGTACTTC.

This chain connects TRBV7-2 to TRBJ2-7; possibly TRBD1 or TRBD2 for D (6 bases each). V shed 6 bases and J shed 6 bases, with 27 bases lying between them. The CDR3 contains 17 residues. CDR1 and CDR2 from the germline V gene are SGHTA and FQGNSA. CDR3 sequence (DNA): TGTGCCAGCAGTTACCAAGACCCTCTGGACGGGGGCACCGAGCAGTACTTC. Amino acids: CASSYQDPLDGGTEQYF.

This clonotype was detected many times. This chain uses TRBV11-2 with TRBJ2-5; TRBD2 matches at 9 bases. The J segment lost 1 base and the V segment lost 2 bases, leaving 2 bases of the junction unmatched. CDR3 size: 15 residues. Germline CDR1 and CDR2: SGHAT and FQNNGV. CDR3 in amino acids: CASSLRLAVQETQYF. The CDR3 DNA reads TGTGCCAGCAGCTTACGACTAGCGGTCCAAGAGACCCAGTACTTC.

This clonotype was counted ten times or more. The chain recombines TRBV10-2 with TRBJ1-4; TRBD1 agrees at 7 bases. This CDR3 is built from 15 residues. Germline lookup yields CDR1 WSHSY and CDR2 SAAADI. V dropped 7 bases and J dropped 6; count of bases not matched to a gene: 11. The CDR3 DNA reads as TGCGCCAGCACTATGACACAGGGGAGCGATGAAAAACTGTTTTTT. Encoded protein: CASTMTQGSDEKLFF.

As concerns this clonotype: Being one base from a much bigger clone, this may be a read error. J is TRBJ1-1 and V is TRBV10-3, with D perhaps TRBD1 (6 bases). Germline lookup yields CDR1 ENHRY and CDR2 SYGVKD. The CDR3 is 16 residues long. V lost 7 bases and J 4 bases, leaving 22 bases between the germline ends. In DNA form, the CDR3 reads TGTGCCATCATGGCGCCCGGGGGGCTCACGGGCACTGAAGCTTTCTTT. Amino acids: CAIMAPGGLTGTEAFF.

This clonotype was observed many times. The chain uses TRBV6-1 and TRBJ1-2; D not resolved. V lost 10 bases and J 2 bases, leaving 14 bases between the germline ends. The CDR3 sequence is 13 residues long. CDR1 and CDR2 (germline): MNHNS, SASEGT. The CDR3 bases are TGTGCCACCACTCTTGGGCCCAACTATGGCTACACCTTC. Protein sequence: CATTLGPNYGYTF.

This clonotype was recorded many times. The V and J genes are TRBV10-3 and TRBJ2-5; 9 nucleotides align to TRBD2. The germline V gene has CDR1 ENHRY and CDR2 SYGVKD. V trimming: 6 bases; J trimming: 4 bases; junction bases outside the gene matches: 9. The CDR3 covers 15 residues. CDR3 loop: CAISPGAGGRETQYF. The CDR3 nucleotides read TGTGCCATCAGCCCGGGGGCGGGAGGGCGAGAGACCCAGTACTTC.